The T cell receptor beta chain under discussion was sequenced for a study of T cell repertoires in cytomegalovirus infection. One entry per CDR3 protein results from TCRdb running MiXCR on the reads. The sample lists roughly 500,000 distinct CDR3 sequences, roughly 12% occurring once. This clonotype was counted ten times or more. The CDR3 has 16 amino acids. V shed 8 bases and J 4 bases; nucleotides not matched to a gene: 10. The chain is built from TRBV23-1 and TRBJ2-3; the match to TRBD2 covers 12 bases. TRBV23-1 is recorded as an ORF, its role being uncertain. The receptor comes from a human donor in good health (CMV status not recorded). Some clones in this sample may be carry-over from other donors' samples. Specimen: PBMCs. The CDR3 DNA follows: TGCGCCAGCTTCCACTCTAGCGGGGGGGCGGCAGATACGCAGTATTTT. Encoded protein: CASFHSSGGAADTQYF.